This T cell receptor (beta chain) emerged from a study of shared clonotypes between healthy human individuals. Study conclusions and caveats: Among non-shared clonotypes, generation probabilities were lower than among those shared by all four donors. With few donors, the genetic and exposure-history diversity represented was limited.

Genomic DNA from each subset was divided evenly over several immunoSEQ plates. Sequencing was performed with immunoSEQ multiplex PCR; in TCRdb, only in-frame clones are kept and a portion is missing. The sample has more than 900,000 clones, 75% to 80% seen once. The CDR3 has 16 residues. The germline gives CDR1 SGHDT, CDR2 YYEEEE. V lost 3 bases, J lost 4 bases, and 19 bases lay in between. About this clone: Its antigen is not identified.

The receptor comes from a man aged 18 to 35 in good health. Some clones in this sample may be carry-over from other donors' samples. The V and J genes are TRBV5-6 and TRBJ1-2; tentatively, D is TRBD1 (5 bases). Sample: memory CD4+ T cells from PBMCs. Subset given: CD45RA-negative fraction. DNA of the CDR3: TGTGCCAGCAGCTCGCCTTCAATACAGGATACCTATGGCTACACCTTC. Translating gives CASSSPSIQDTYGYTF.